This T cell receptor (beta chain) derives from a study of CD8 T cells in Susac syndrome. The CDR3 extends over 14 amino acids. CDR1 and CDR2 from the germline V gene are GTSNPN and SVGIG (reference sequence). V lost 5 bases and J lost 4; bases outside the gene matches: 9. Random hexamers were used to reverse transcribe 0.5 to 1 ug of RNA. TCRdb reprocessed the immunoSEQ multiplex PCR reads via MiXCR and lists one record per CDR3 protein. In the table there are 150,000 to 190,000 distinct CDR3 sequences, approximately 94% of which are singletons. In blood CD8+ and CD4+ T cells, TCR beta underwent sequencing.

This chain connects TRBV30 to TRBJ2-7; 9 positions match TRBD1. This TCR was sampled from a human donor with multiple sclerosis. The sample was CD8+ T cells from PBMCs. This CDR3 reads CAWGPGQGWYEQYF. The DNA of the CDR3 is TGTGCCTGGGGGCCGGGACAGGGCTGGTACGAGCAGTACTTC.